This TCR beta chain was captured in a study of CD8 T cells in ankylosing spondylitis. Findings and limits, study-wide: There was a TCR beta motif, made of several highly homologous variants, that appeared characteristic of ankylosing spondylitis blood. Matched ankylosing spondylitis synovial fluid reportedly showed significant enrichment of disease-linked clones. Disease-associated clonotypes exhibited CD8+ identity and were relatively infrequent in peripheral blood.

This clonotype was found a few times. Its antigen remains unidentified. Germline lookup yields CDR1 MNHEY and CDR2 SVGEGT. The CDR3 consists of 15 residues. V was trimmed by 1 base and J by 0 bases, leaving 10 bases between them. Making the TCR beta libraries involved quantitative 5'-RACE with molecular barcodes. MiXCR, applied by TCRdb to the 5' RACE reads, yields one record per CDR3 protein. The repertoire has 390,000 or so distinct CDR3 sequences, around 24% of them found once; the top ten carry roughly a sixth. The receptor comes from a male donor with ankylosing spondylitis. The sequenced sample was blood, either unsorted or a sorted T cell fraction (not recorded which). V gene TRBV6-2 or TRBV6-3 combines with J gene TRBJ2-7, with TRBD2 as a possible D gene (5 bases). CDR3 DNA sequence: TGTGCCAGCAGTTACTTCACTAGGAGCTCCTACGAGCAGTACTTC. Translation: CASSYFTRSSYEQYF.